This T cell receptor beta chain was captured by sequencing in a study of shared clonotypes between healthy human individuals. CDR1 SGHRS and CDR2 YFSETQ come from the germline V gene. V dropped 3 bases and J dropped 6 bases, with 15 bases sitting between them. CDR3 size: 14 residues. In the case of this clone: Other DNA sequences from this sample encode an identical CDR3 as well.

Naive CD45RA+ and memory CD45RA-negative subsets were split from CD4+ cells. The data were produced by immunoSEQ multiplex PCR, yet TCRdb's version contains in-frame clones alone and is incomplete. The sample gives hundreds of thousands of clones, around 96% of which show up once; 0.06% is in the top ten. What was sequenced was naive CD4+ T cells sorted from blood. Subset described: CD45RA+ positively selected. The TCR comes from a woman in her twenties or thirties in good health. This sequence joins TRBV5-1 and TRBJ1-2, with D tentatively TRBD1 (6 bases). The CDR3 loop reads CASSSLGGGDGYTF. CDR3 coding DNA: TGCGCCAGCAGCTCCCTAGGGGGGGGCGATGGCTACACCTTC.